This T cell receptor beta chain emerged from a study of immune evolution from preneoplasia to lung adenocarcinoma. Sequencing used immunoSEQ multiplex PCR; TCRdb keeps in-frame clones, though not all of them. The sample shows 2,000 to 2,500 clones, over 80% of them seen only once. CDR3 size: 15 residues. The germline V gene encodes CDR1 SGHRS and CDR2 YFSETQ. With V trimmed by 7 bases and J by 1 base, 7 bases remained unmatched. The TCR comes from a person aged 55-79 years with lung adenocarcinoma. The chain combines TRBV5-1 with TRBJ2-2; 7 bases fit TRBD1. The sequencing sample was made of FFPE lung adenocarcinoma in situ tissue. As DNA, the CDR3 is TGCGCCAGCGCCCCCGGGACAGAGAACACCGGGGAGCTGTTTTTT. It codes for CASAPGTENTGELFF.